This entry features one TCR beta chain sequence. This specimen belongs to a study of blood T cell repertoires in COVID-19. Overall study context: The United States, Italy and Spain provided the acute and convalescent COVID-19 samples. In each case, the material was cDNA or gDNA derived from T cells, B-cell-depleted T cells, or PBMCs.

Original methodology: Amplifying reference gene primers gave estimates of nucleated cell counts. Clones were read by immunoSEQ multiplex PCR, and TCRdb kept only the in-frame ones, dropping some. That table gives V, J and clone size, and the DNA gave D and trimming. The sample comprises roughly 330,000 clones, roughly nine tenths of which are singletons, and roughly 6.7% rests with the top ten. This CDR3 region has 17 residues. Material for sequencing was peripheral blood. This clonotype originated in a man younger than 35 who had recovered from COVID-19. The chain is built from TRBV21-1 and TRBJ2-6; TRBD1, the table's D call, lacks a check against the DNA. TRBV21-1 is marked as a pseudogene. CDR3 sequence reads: CASSKRRTDSGANVLTF. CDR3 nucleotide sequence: TGTGCCAGCAGCAAAAGAAGGACAGACTCTGGGGCCAACGTCCTGACTTTC.